Shown below are 25 T cell receptor beta chains from a single sample sequenced in a study of blood T cell repertoires in COVID-19. TCRdb's table, derived via immunoSEQ multiplex PCR, lists solely in-frame clones and lacks some. The repertoire has about 200,000 clones, 89% of them found once; the top ten carry approximately 7%. The sample comprised peripheral blood. These receptors were obtained from a man aged 40-55 years with acute or convalescent COVID-19.

This sequence joins TRBV6-2 or TRBV6-3 and TRBJ2-7; 12 bases fit TRBD2. Germline values: CDR1 MNHEY, CDR2 SVGEGT. The CDR3 consists of 15 residues. Trimming took 5 bases from V and 3 from J; bases not matched to a gene: 5. The CDR3 loop reads CASSLGLAGYYEQYF. As DNA, the CDR3 is TGTGCCAGCAGTCTCGGACTAGCGGGGTACTACGAGCAGTACTTC.

This clone was found once. The chain employs TRBV10-3 and TRBJ1-1, with D perhaps matching TRBD1 (6 bases). The CDR3 has 13 residues. In germline, CDR1 is ENHRY, CDR2 SYGVKD. Trimming shortened V by 10 bases and J by 0 bases, and 12 bases separated the two germline ends. The CDR3 DNA follows: TGTGCCACCCTGGACAGTATGAACACTGAAGCTTTCTTT. Translation: CATLDSMNTEAFF.

The rearrangement joins TRBV30 to TRBJ2-1; 8 bases line up with TRBD2. Germline V gene data show CDR1 as GTSNPN and CDR2 as SVGIG (reference sequence). This CDR3 has 13 residues. J lost 6 bases, V lost 8 bases, and 9 bases had no gene match. This CDR3 reads CARVAGGANEQFF. In DNA, the CDR3 is TGTGCCCGAGTCGCCGGGGGGGCCAATGAGCAGTTCTTC.

The chain uses TRBV2 and TRBJ2-3, with D possibly being TRBD2 (5 bases). Per the germline V gene, CDR1 is SNHLY and CDR2 is FYNNEI. CDR3 length: 13 amino acids. Trimming removed 5 bases from V and 7 bases from J, with 13 bases in between. The DNA for the CDR3 is TGTGCCAGCAGTCTAGAGGGTAGGCATACGCAGTATTTT. This sequence encodes CASSLEGRHTQYF.

Details on this clone: The same CDR3 arises from other DNA sequences in this sample as well. The CDR3: CASSYSPSSYEQYF. The CDR3 DNA reads as TGTGCCAGCAGTTACTCGCCCAGCTCCTACGAGCAGTACTTC. V and J are TRBV6-5 and TRBJ2-7; no clear D. CDR1 is MNHEY, CDR2 SVGAGI, per germline. V was cut by 0 bases and J by 0 bases, with 6 bases left in between. The CDR3 spans 14 residues.

The chain links TRBV12-3 or TRBV12-4 to TRBJ1-5, with TRBD1 as a possible D gene (5 bases). Trimming cost V 5 bases and J 9 bases, with 14 bases left between them. There are 13 residues in the CDR3. The CDR3 here is CASSGGVILPQHF. The DNA of the CDR3 is TGTGCCAGCAGTGGGGGGGTGATTCTGCCCCAGCATTTT.

The chain joins TRBV6-4 to TRBJ2-7, with TRBD1 matching 8 bases. J was trimmed by 2 bases and V by 4 bases; bases with no gene match: 4. Germline V gene lookup returns CDR1 MRHNA and CDR2 SNTAGT. CDR3 length equals 14 residues. CDR3 bases: TGTGCCAGCAGTGTGGGGACAGGAACCTACGAGCAGTACTTC. It encodes CASSVGTGTYEQYF.

This chain joins TRBV12-3 or TRBV12-4 and TRBJ1-2, with TRBD1 as a possible D gene (6 bases). The CDR3 runs 13 residues. Trimming removed 5 bases from V and 5 bases from J, with 12 bases in between. CDR3 coding DNA: TGTGCCAGCAGTAAAAGGACAGAGTATGGCTACACCTTC. Protein product: CASSKRTEYGYTF.

The rearrangement uses TRBV6-5 and TRBJ1-2; D ambiguous. V was trimmed by 2 bases and J by 8 bases, leaving 15 bases between them. The CDR3 length is 14 residues. Germline CDR1 MNHEY, CDR2 SVGAGI. CDR3 in DNA: TGTGCCAGCAGTTACGACCGGGAGCTGCGGGGCTACACCTTC. Its protein is CASSYDRELRGYTF.

The chain is built from TRBV30 and TRBJ2-7; D gene ambiguous. The germline V gene encodes CDR1 GTSNPN and CDR2 SVGIG (reference sequence). Trimming took off 2 bases at V and 0 bases at J, with 8 bases between the two ends. The CDR3 is 13 residues long. CDR3 amino acids: CAWSSRNSYEQYF. CDR3 DNA sequence: TGTGCCTGGAGTTCCAGAAACTCCTACGAGCAGTACTTC.

The chain uses TRBV4-1 and TRBJ2-7; 7 bases align to TRBD1. J gave up 0 bases and V 2 bases, and 13 bases lay outside the gene matches. The CDR3 runs 18 residues. CDR1 and CDR2 (germline): MGHRA, YSYEKL. The CDR3 coding sequence is TGCGCCAGCAGCCAAATTGTTCCTCGAGCAGGGGGCTCCTACGAGCAGTACTTC. Translating it yields CASSQIVPRAGGSYEQYF.

The chain couples TRBV2 to TRBJ2-5, with TRBD2 identical over 14 bases. The length of the CDR3 is 16 residues. V lost 6 bases to trimming and J lost 4 bases; unmatched junction nucleotides: 7. Germline V CDR1 and CDR2: SNHLY, FYNNEI. The CDR3: CASRNLGLAGVETQYF. DNA of the CDR3: TGTGCCAGCAGGAACCTGGGACTAGCGGGGGTAGAGACCCAGTACTTC.

V gene TRBV5-5 combines with J gene TRBJ1-1; D might be TRBD1 (5 bases). The V end lost 0 bases, the J end lost 8 bases, and 14 bases lay between the germline ends. The CDR3 sequence is 14 residues long. Germline loops: CDR1 SGHKS, CDR2 YYEKEE (reference sequence). In nucleotides, the CDR3 is TGTGCCAGCAGCTTGGGCGGGACGATCCCCGAAGCTTTCTTT. Translated: CASSLGGTIPEAFF.

This clone was found a few times. CDR3 bases: TGCGCCAGCATGCGAAGGCTGATAGACAGGGATGATGGCTACACCTTC. It yields the protein CASMRRLIDRDDGYTF. The chain uses TRBV10-1 and TRBJ1-2, with 7 nucleotides matching TRBD1. The V gene end was trimmed by 7 bases and the J gene end by 6 bases; junction bases not matched to a gene: 17. The germline V gene encodes CDR1 WNHNN and CDR2 SYGVQD (reference sequence). The CDR3 runs to 16 residues.

The chain joins TRBV5-1 to TRBJ2-5; D unresolved. Germline loops: CDR1 SGHRS, CDR2 YFSETQ. The CDR3 runs 14 residues. The germline V and J ends were trimmed by 0 bases and 1 base, with 7 bases remaining between them. The CDR3 loop is CASSLGAGQETQYF. Written as DNA, the CDR3 is TGCGCCAGCAGCTTGGGGGCAGGCCAAGAGACCCAGTACTTC.

This chain connects TRBV5-5 to TRBJ2-1; possible D gene TRBD1, 5 bases. Germline-derived CDR1 and CDR2 are SGHKS and YYEKEE (reference sequence). The CDR3 totals 15 residues. Trimming removed 6 bases from V and 1 base from J, with 14 bases in between. CDR3 in amino acids: CASTPWGSSYNEQFF. The CDR3 nucleotides read TGTGCCAGCACCCCTTGGGGCAGTTCCTACAATGAGCAGTTCTTC. Based on the CDR3 plus reference TRBV5-5 and TRBJ2-1, the full variable domain is DAGVTQSPTHLIKTRGQQVTLRCSPISGHKSVSWYQQVLGQGPQFIFQYYEKEERGRGNFPDRFSARQFPNYSSELNVNALLLGDSALYLCASTPWGSSYNEQFFGPGTRLTVL.

J is TRBJ2-2 and V is TRBV25-1, with 8 bases lining up with TRBD1. CDR3 length: 13 residues. The V gene end was trimmed by 5 bases and the J gene end by 8 bases; junction bases not matched to a gene: 4. From germline, CDR1 is MGHDK and CDR2 SYGVNS. Here the CDR3 DNA reads TGTGCCAGCAGTCCCCGGACAGGGGGGGAGCTGTTTTTT. Encoded protein: CASSPRTGGELFF.

The chain employs TRBV18 and TRBJ1-1, with D tentatively TRBD1 (6 bases). V was trimmed by 5 bases and J by 1 base, leaving 11 bases between them. CDR1 and CDR2 from the germline V gene are KGHSH and LQKENI. The CDR3 loop spans 14 amino acids. CDR3 sequence reads: CASSTQTGNTEAFF. Here the CDR3 DNA reads TGTGCCAGCTCAACCCAGACAGGGAACACTGAAGCTTTCTTT. The full variable domain, rest sourced from reference TRBV18 and TRBJ1-1, is NAGVMQNPRHLVRRRGQEARLRCSPMKGHSHVYWYRQLPEEGLKFMVYLQKENIIDESGMPKERFSAEFPKEGPSILRIQQVVRGDSAAYFCASSTQTGNTEAFFGQGTRLTVV.

This sequence joins TRBV15 and TRBJ2-3; no reliable D call. V lost 7 bases and J 3 bases, leaving 11 bases between the germline ends. The V gene's germline CDR1 is LNHNV and CDR2 YYDKDF (reference sequence). The CDR3 covers 13 residues. CDR3 region: CATKESTTDTQYF. CDR3 nucleotide sequence: TGTGCCACCAAGGAGAGTACGACAGATACGCAGTATTTT.

The CDR3, as DNA: TGTGCCATCAGTGAGGGGACAGGGGGTAACGAGCAGTACTTC. It translates to CAISEGTGGNEQYF. V usage is TRBV10-3 and J usage is TRBJ2-7; TRBD1 matches 11 bases. V trimming: 2 bases; J trimming: 5 bases; junction bases outside the gene matches: 2. This CDR3 comprises 14 residues. Germline V gene sequence: CDR1 ENHRY, CDR2 SYGVKD.

This chain joins TRBV5-1 and TRBJ2-1; TRBD2 agrees at 11 bases. With 4 bases clipped from V and 3 bases from J, the junction kept 6 bases outside the gene matches. The CDR3 is made up of 16 amino acids. Looked up from germline, CDR1 is SGHRS and CDR2 is YFSETQ. The CDR3 sequence: CASSPLTSGGYNEQFF. CDR3 nucleotide sequence: TGCGCCAGCAGCCCCTTAACTAGCGGGGGCTACAATGAGCAGTTCTTC.

This chain joins TRBV15 and TRBJ2-3; 10 bases fit TRBD2. V shed 0 bases and J 4 bases; nucleotides not matched to a gene: 7. The CDR3 totals 17 residues. CDR1 LNHNV and CDR2 YYDKDF come from the germline V gene (reference sequence). CDR3 sequence: CATSRDPLAGASDTQYF. The CDR3 DNA reads as TGTGCCACCAGCAGAGATCCCCTAGCGGGGGCGTCAGATACGCAGTATTTT.

The V and J genes are TRBV4-1 and TRBJ1-2, with a possible D match to TRBD1 (5 bases). V lost 1 base and J lost 4, with 13 bases in between. This CDR3 contains 15 residues. Germline V lookup: CDR1 MGHRA, CDR2 YSYEKL. The CDR3 region has the DNA TGCGCCAGCAGCCAAGCCCCGGGGGGTAGCTATGGCTACACCTTC. Translated: CASSQAPGGSYGYTF.

This sequence joins TRBV2 and TRBJ1-1, with 8 nucleotides matching TRBD1. The CDR3 covers 17 residues. After removal of 6 bases from V and 1 base from J, the junction contained 13 bases not matched to a gene. The germline V gene encodes CDR1 SNHLY and CDR2 FYNNEI. The CDR3 DNA sequence: TGTGCCAGCAGAGATTCAGGGGGCGTGGGTAGGAACACTGAAGCTTTCTTT. This encodes CASRDSGGVGRNTEAFF.

This chain links TRBV27 with TRBJ1-2; perhaps TRBD1 as D (6 bases). V was cut by 6 bases and J by 7 bases, with 15 bases left in between. The germline CDR1 and CDR2 sequences are MNHEY and SMNVEV (reference sequence). This CDR3 has 13 residues. The DNA of the CDR3 is TGTGCCAGCAGCGCGGGGGGGGCAAGTGGCTACACCTTC. It yields the protein CASSAGGASGYTF.